The sequence of this T cell receptor beta chain was determined in a study of regulatory T cells in long-lasting Graves disease (dated by TCRdb to about 2021). Looking at the study overall: Persistent Graves' disease was defined as persistently positive TSH receptor autoantibodies together with antithyroid drug treatment for over 5 years. The study was registered as a clinical trial and conducted in China. Antithyroid drugs had been taken for roughly 10 years on average by persistent Graves' disease patients in the clinical cohort. TCR sequencing covered 13 persistent and 20 newly diagnosed Graves' disease patients, around 33 samples in total. Persistent Graves' disease patients were compared with newly diagnosed Graves' disease patients by peripheral blood TCR sequencing and RNA sequencing. What the study reported, not specific to this receptor: Only the TCR beta chain was sequenced and analyzed. Patients with persistent disease shared more public clonotypes (around 2,500) than newly diagnosed patients did (about 1,000). Lower TCR Shannon entropy and fewer highly expanded clones were observed in persistent Graves' disease patients than in newly diagnosed patients, which suggested clonal expansion. The authors noted that the small sample size was a limitation that may lower accuracy. Persistent disease showed preferential use of TRBV28, TRBJ1-2 and TRBJ2-5, whereas newly diagnosed disease favored TRBV20-1 and TRBJ2-1. Peripheral blood alone was examined, since thyroid tissue, which constituted the primary lesion, could not be accessed.

The meaning of the sample's time point label: persistent/refractory GD, antithyroid drugs over 5 years with positive TRAb. RNA was extracted from PBMCs in TRIzol for both TCR sequencing and RNA sequencing. Graves' disease was diagnosed according to American Thyroid Association guidelines. Patients for the study were recruited at an endocrinology department in Xi'an, China. From each patient, approximately 10 milliliters of peripheral blood was collected into an EDTA anticoagulant tube. Ficoll Paque Plus density gradient separation was used to isolate PBMCs, and no further T cell sorting was performed. An Agilent 2100 Bioanalyzer and agarose gel were used to check RNA quality, and a NanoDrop 2000 was used to measure RNA concentration. Per the germline V gene, MNHEY is the CDR1 and SVGEGT is the CDR2. The CDR3 starts with the cysteine, ends with the phenylalanine, and has 12 residues. The kept DNA is CDR3 alone, 36 bases in frame from the first base. Trimming at the junction amounts to 3 bases on V and 9 bases on J, and the germline ends lie 9 bases apart.

Library preparation used multiplex PCR. The run used an Illumina HiSeq 4000. CDR3 regions were amplified by Arm-PCR with iRepertoire HTBI primers to construct TCR beta libraries. Before sequencing, the PCR products went through gel purification. The paper's data handling went like this. Gene usage analysis of CDR3 amino acid clonotypes relied on the 60 to 65 TRBV and about 15 TRBJ segments identified across samples. COPE and FqMerger were used to merge filtered high-quality paired reads into contigs. Contigs were aligned with BLAST to IMGT TRBV, TRBD and TRBJ reference genes, and CDR3 was defined per IMGT. Clonotypes above 0.1% frequency were classified as highly expanded clones. Shannon entropy was used to measure repertoire diversity, and the Gini coefficient was used to measure V-J evenness. A clonotype was considered public if more than one individual shared it. TCRdb ran its own pipeline on the public reads, namely fastp trimming at Q25 and MiXCR clone calling, and kept in-frame beta chains. Records with the same CDR3 protein are collapsed into one entry carrying the most frequent genes and DNA. The V and J calls here are based on TCRdb, not the publication. A total of some 280,000 distinct CDR3 sequences appear in this sample, roughly a fifth of them only once. The ten largest clones add up to about 61% of the sample.

This clonotype was counted only a few times. Its antigen is currently not known. The input lacks base qualities; no much larger clone sits a single base away. This TCR derives from a female donor with Graves disease. The sequenced sample was peripheral blood mononuclear cells (PBMCs), obtained when the disease was refractory, from a patient treated with antithyroid drugs. The chain joins TRBV6-2 or TRBV6-3 to TRBJ2-4; the D gene lacks a confident call. This receptor carries the CDR3 CASSYLERIQYF. Here is the DNA: TGTGCCAGCAGTTATCTAGAGCGCATTCAGTACTTC.